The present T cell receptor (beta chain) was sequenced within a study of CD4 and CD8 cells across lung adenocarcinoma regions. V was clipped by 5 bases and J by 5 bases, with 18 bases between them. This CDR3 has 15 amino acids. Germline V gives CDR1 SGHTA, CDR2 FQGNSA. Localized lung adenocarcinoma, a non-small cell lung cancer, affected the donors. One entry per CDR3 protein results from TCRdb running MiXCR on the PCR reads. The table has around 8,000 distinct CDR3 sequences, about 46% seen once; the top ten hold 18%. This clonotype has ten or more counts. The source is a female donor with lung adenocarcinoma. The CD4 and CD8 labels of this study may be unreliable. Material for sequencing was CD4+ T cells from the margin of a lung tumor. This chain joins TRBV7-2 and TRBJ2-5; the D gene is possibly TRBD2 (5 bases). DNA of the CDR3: TGTGCCAGCAGCGAGAGGGCTAGTAGGGCTGAGACCCAGTACTTC. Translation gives CASSERASRAETQYF.